This TCR beta chain stems from a study of response to subunit inactivated influenza vaccine. From the RT-PCR reads, TCRdb called clonotypes with MiXCR, one entry per CDR3 protein. The sample yields about 650,000 distinct CDR3 sequences, 13% to 15% seen once. Study-level points and caveats: The authors suggested that every seasonal influenza vaccination recruits few new T cells.

V was trimmed by 7 bases and J by 5 bases, leaving 13 bases between them. Germline V gene lookup returns CDR1 DFQATT and CDR2 SNEGSKA (reference sequence). The CDR3 is made up of 12 amino acids. This clonotype was observed a few times. Its cognate antigen is unknown. This specimen consisted of PBMCs from blood, obtained 14 to 15 days before vaccination. This chain uses TRBV20-1 with TRBJ2-3; a weak D match, TRBD2 (7 bases). This sequence originates from a man between 45 and 60 years old who received an inactivated influenza vaccine. This CDR3 reads CSGGGSGDTQYF. DNA for the CDR3: TGCAGTGGGGGGGGCTCTGGAGATACGCAGTATTTT.